This entry lists 11 T cell receptor beta chains sequenced from one sample in a study of blood T cells in healthy people across ages. Through a sample-barcoded 5' primer and a J-beta primer mix, a second PCR was run for roughly 7 to 12 cycles. TCRdb reanalysed the 5' RACE reads using MiXCR and keeps one entry per CDR3 protein. The table has more than 550,000 distinct CDR3 sequences, about a fifth seen once; the top ten hold roughly 22%. The sample taken for sequencing was blood. The source of these receptors is a man aged 65 to 85 in good health.

V and J are TRBV4-3 and TRBJ2-2; maybe TRBD1 (6 bases). Trimming stripped 0 bases from V and 3 bases from J, with 14 bases between. Germline CDR1 LGHNA, CDR2 YSLEER. The CDR3 has 17 residues. CDR3 protein: CASSQDEGDKYTGELFF. The DNA of the CDR3 is TGCGCCAGCAGCCAAGATGAGGGGGACAAGTACACCGGGGAGCTGTTTTTT.

This clonotype was seen only a few times. This chain joins TRBV12-3 or TRBV12-4 and TRBJ2-1; D gene unclear. The CDR3 runs to 13 residues. V shed 3 bases and J shed 8 bases, with 11 bases lying between them. CDR3 sequence reads: CASSFGRVDEQFF. The CDR3 region has the DNA TGTGCCAGCAGTTTTGGTCGGGTTGATGAGCAGTTCTTC.

In this sample, this clonotype turned up many times. The V gene is TRBV6-2 or TRBV6-3, the J gene TRBJ2-1, with a tentative D call TRBD2 (6 bases). Trimming took 6 bases from V and 0 from J, leaving 12 bases between them. CDR1 is MNHEY, CDR2 SVGEGT, per germline. The CDR3 is 15 residues long. The CDR3 loop reads CASSGSGRSYNEQFF. In DNA, the CDR3 is TGTGCCAGCAGCGGGAGCGGCCGCTCCTACAATGAGCAGTTCTTC.

This clonotype came up a few times. The chain is built from TRBV9 and TRBJ1-2, with TRBD1 identical over 7 bases. CDR1 is SGDLS, CDR2 YYNGEE, per germline. The CDR3 has 14 amino acids. The CDR3 region has the DNA TGTGCTACCGGGCCGACAGGGTATGGCTATGGCTACACCTTC. The encoded protein is CATGPTGYGYGYTF.

This rearrangement joins TRBV12-5 to TRBJ1-1; D is possibly TRBD1 (6 bases). V lost 5 bases and J lost 0, with 13 bases in between. Per germline, CDR1 LGHNT and CDR2 FRNRAP. CDR3 length: 15 amino acids. The CDR3 DNA is TGTGCTAGTGGTGGGACTGGACAGATGAACACTGAAGCTTTCTTT. It encodes CASGGTGQMNTEAFF.

The chain is built from TRBV5-1 and TRBJ1-2; D is unresolved. V was cut by 0 bases and J by 1 base, with 10 bases left in between. This CDR3 is 15 amino acids long. Germline CDR1 SGHRS, CDR2 YFSETQ. The CDR3 here is CASSLGRPDNYGYTF. The CDR3 region has the DNA TGCGCCAGCAGCTTGGGCCGGCCCGATAACTATGGCTACACCTTC.

The CDR3 region is CASSPQQGSETQYF. The CDR3 nucleotides are TGTGCCAGCAGCCCGCAACAGGGGTCCGAGACCCAGTACTTC. The chain recombines TRBV7-2 with TRBJ2-5, with 7 bases fitting TRBD1. This CDR3 has 14 amino acids. J lost 5 bases, V lost 5 bases, and 8 bases had no gene match. Germline V gene lookup returns CDR1 SGHTA and CDR2 FQGNSA.

This clonotype appeared a few times. The chain links TRBV7-6 to TRBJ2-3; 8 bases align to TRBD1. Per the germline V gene, CDR1 is SGHVS and CDR2 is FNYEAQ. The length of the CDR3 is 15 residues. V lost 5 bases to trimming and J lost 2 bases; unmatched junction nucleotides: 6. The CDR3 DNA sequence: TGTGCCAGCAGCCGCAGGGGGCTCAACACAGATACGCAGTATTTT. This encodes CASSRRGLNTDTQYF.

This clonotype was seen more than once but under ten times. Compared with germline, one end of the junction differs, possibly owing to a read error. The gene calls are TRBV20-1 and TRBJ1-1, with no clear D. The germline V gene encodes CDR1 DFQATT and CDR2 SNEGSKA (reference sequence). The length of the CDR3 is 12 residues. CDR3 residues: CSGPGRRTEASF. In DNA form, the CDR3 reads TGCAGCGGGCCCGGGCGTAGGACTGAAGCTTCCTTT.

The chain carries TRBV4-1 and TRBJ2-3; 9 bases fit TRBD2. V gave up 0 bases and J gave up 3 bases; unmatched junction bases: 10. Germline CDR1 is MGHRA and CDR2 is YSYEKL. The CDR3 loop spans 18 amino acids. Written as DNA, the CDR3 is TGCGCCAGCAGCCAAGATGTGATCCTAGCGGGAAGAACAGATACGCAGTATTTT. Translating it yields CASSQDVILAGRTDTQYF.

This clonotype came up a few times. The V gene is TRBV28, the J gene TRBJ1-4; 10 bases align to TRBD1. The V and J ends lost 5 bases and 6 bases, in that order; junction bases with no gene match: 9. Germline CDR1 and CDR2: MDHEN and SYDVKM. This CDR3 contains 16 residues. In DNA form, the CDR3 reads TGTGCCAGCAGTCCCTCCGGGACAGGGGATTATGAAAAACTGTTTTTT. It yields the protein CASSPSGTGDYEKLFF. The entire variable domain, with the rest obtained from reference TRBV28 and TRBJ1-4, is as follows: DVKVTQSSRYLVKRTGEKVFLECVQDMDHENMFWYRQDPGLGLRLIYFSYDVKMKEKGDIPEGYSVSREKKERFSLILESASTNQTSMYLCASSPSGTGDYEKLFFGSGTQLSVL.